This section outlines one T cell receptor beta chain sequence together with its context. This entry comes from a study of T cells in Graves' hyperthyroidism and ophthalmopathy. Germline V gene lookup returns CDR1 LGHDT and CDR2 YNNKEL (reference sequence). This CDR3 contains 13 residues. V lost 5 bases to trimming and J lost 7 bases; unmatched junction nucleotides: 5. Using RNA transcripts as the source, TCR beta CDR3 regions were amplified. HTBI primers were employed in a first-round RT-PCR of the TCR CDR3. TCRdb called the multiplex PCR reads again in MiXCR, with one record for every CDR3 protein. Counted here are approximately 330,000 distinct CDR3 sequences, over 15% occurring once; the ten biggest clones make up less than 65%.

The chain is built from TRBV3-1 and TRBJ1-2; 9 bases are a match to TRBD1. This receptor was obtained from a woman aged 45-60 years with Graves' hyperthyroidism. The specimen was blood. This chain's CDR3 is CASSWDRESGYTF. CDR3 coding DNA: TGTGCCAGCAGCTGGGACAGGGAATCTGGCTACACCTTC.